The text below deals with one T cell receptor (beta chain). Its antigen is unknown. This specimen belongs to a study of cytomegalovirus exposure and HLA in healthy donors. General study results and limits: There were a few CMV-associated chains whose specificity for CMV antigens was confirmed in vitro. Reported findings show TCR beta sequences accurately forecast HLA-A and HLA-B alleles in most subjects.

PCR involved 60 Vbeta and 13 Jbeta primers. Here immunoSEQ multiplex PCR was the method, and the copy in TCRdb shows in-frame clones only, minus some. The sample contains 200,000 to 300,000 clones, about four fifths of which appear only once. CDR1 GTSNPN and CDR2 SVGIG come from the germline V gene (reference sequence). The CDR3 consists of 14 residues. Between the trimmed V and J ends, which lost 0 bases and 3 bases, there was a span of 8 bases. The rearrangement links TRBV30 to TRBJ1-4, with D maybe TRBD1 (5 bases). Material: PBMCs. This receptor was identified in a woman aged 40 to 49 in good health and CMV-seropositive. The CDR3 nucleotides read TGTGCCTGGAGTGTGGGGCAGGCTAATGAAAAACTGTTTTTT. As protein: CAWSVGQANEKLFF.